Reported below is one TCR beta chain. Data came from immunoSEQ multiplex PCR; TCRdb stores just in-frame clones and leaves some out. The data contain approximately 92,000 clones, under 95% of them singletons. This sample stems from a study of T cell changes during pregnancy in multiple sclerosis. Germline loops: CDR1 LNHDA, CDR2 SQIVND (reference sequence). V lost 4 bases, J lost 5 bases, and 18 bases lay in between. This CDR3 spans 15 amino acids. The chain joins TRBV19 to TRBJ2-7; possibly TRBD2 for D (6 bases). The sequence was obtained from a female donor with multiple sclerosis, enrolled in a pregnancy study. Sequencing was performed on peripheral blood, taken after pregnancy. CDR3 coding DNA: TGTGCCAGTAGTACCGGCGGGACTGGGGGAAACGAGCAGTACTTC. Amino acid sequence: CASSTGGTGGNEQYF.